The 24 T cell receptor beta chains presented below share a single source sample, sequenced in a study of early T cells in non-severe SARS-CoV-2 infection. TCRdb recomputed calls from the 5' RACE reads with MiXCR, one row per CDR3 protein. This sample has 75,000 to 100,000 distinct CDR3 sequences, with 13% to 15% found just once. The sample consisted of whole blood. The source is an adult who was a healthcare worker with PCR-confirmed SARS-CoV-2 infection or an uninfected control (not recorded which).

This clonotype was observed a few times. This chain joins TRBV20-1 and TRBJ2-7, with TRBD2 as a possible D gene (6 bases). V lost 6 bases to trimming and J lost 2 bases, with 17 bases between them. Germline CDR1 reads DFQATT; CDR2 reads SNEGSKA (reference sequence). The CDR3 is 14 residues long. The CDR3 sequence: CSAAEGSATYEQYF. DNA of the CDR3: TGCAGTGCAGCGGAGGGTTCAGCTACCTACGAGCAGTACTTC.

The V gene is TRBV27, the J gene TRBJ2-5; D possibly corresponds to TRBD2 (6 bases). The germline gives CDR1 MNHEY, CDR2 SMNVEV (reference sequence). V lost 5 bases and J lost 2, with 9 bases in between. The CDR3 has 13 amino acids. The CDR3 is CASSGRDQETQYF. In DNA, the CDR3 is TGTGCCAGCAGTGGGCGGGATCAAGAGACCCAGTACTTC.

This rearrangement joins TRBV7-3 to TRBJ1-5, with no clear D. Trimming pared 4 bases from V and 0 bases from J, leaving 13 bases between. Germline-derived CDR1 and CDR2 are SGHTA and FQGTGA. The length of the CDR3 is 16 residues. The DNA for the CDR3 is TGTGCCAGCAGCTCCCCAGGCCCCTATAGCAATCAGCCCCAGCATTTT. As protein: CASSSPGPYSNQPQHF.

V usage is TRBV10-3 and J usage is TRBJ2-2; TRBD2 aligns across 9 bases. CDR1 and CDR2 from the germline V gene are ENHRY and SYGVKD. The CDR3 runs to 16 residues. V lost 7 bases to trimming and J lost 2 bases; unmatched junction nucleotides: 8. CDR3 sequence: CAINLGGTSNTGELFF. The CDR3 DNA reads TGTGCCATCAACCTCGGTGGGACTAGCAACACCGGGGAGCTGTTTTTT.

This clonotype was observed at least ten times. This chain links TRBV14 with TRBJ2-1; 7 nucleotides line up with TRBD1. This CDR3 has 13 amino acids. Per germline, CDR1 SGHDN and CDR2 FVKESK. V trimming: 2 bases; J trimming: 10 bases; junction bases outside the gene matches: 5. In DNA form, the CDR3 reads TGTGCCAGCAGCCAACTGGGACAGAGGGAGCAGTTCTTC. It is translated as CASSQLGQREQFF.

The CDR3 DNA reads as TGTGCCTGGAGTTCCGGACTAGCGGGAGGGCCCACAGATACGCAGTATTTT. It codes for CAWSSGLAGGPTDTQYF. This chain connects TRBV30 to TRBJ2-3; TRBD2 aligns across 15 bases. V was clipped by 2 bases and J by 2 bases; unmatched bases: 5. In germline, CDR1 is GTSNPN, CDR2 SVGIG (reference sequence). This CDR3 region has 17 residues.

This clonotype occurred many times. CDR3 nucleotides: TGTGCCAGTAGTATTGGAGGACAGGTCCAAGAGACCCAGTACTTC. Its protein is CASSIGGQVQETQYF. The chain has TRBV19 and TRBJ2-5; 7 nucleotides line up with TRBD1. The CDR3 is 15 amino acids. Germline-derived CDR1 and CDR2 are LNHDA and SQIVND (reference sequence). V trimming: 3 bases; J trimming: 1 base; junction bases outside the gene matches: 5. Filled out from reference TRBV19 and TRBJ2-5, the complete variable domain reads DGGITQSPKYLFRKEGQNVTLSCEQNLNHDAMYWYRQDPGQGLRLIYYSQIVNDFQKGDIAEGYSVSREKKESFPLTVTSAQKNPTAFYLCASSIGGQVQETQYFGPGTRLLVL.

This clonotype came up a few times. The CDR3 nucleotides read TGTGCCAGCAGGCTACAGGGGGCCGGCTATGGCTACACCTTC. Protein product: CASRLQGAGYGYTF. The chain is built from TRBV28 and TRBJ1-2; 9 bases agree with TRBD1. The V gene end was trimmed by 6 bases and the J gene end by 4 bases; junction bases not matched to a gene: 6. The CDR3 loop spans 14 amino acids. CDR1 MDHEN and CDR2 SYDVKM come from the germline V gene.

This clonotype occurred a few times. The CDR3 here is CASSVELAISYNEQFF. In DNA, the CDR3 is TGTGCCAGCAGCGTAGAACTAGCGATCTCCTACAATGAGCAGTTCTTC. The chain uses TRBV9 and TRBJ2-1; TRBD2 matches at 7 bases. This CDR3 contains 16 residues. Unmatched junction bases numbered 3, after V lost 0 bases and J lost 0 bases. Germline V lookup: CDR1 SGDLS, CDR2 YYNGEE.

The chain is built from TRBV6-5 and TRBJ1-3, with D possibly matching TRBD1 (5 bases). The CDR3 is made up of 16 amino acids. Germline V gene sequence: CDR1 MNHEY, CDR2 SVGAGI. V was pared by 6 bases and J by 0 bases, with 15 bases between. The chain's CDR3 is CASSRGAVTSGNTIYF. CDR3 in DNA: TGTGCCAGCAGCCGAGGGGCAGTCACCTCTGGAAACACCATATATTTT.

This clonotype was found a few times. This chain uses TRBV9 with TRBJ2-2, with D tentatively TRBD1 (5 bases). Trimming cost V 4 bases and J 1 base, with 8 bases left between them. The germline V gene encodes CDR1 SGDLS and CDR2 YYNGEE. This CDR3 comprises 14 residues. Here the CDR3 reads CASSLTVNTGELFF. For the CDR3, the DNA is TGTGCCAGCAGCCTGACAGTGAACACCGGGGAGCTGTTTTTT.

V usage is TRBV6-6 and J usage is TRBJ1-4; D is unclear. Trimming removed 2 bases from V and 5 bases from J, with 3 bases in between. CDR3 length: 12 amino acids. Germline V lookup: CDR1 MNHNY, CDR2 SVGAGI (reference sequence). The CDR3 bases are TGTGCCAGCAGTTACGGGAATGAAAAACTGTTTTTT. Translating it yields CASSYGNEKLFF.

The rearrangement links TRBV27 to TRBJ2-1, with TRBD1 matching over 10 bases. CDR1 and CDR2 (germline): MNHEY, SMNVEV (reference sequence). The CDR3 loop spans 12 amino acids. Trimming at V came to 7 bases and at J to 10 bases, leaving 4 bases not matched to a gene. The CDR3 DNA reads TGTGCCAGCATTGGGACAGGGGAGGAGCAGTTCTTC. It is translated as CASIGTGEEQFF.

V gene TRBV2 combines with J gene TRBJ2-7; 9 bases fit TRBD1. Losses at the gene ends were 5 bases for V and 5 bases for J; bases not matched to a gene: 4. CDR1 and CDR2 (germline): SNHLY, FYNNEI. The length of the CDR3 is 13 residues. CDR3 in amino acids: CASSPQGAHEQYF. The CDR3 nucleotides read TGTGCCAGCAGTCCACAGGGGGCCCACGAGCAGTACTTC. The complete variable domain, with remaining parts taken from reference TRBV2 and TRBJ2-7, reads EPEVTQTPSHQVTQMGQEVILRCVPISNHLYFYWYRQILGQKVEFLVSFYNNEISEKSEIFDDQFSVERPDGSNFTLKIRSTKLEDSAMYFCASSPQGAHEQYFGPGTRLTVT.

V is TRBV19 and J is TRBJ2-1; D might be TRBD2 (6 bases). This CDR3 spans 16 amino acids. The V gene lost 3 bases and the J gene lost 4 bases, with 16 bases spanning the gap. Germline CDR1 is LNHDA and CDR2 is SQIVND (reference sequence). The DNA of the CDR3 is TGTGCCAGTAGTATCGGGACTCGCGCCCTTTACAATGAGCAGTTCTTC. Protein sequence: CASSIGTRALYNEQFF. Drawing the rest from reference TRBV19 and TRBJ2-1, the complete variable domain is DGGITQSPKYLFRKEGQNVTLSCEQNLNHDAMYWYRQDPGQGLRLIYYSQIVNDFQKGDIAEGYSVSREKKESFPLTVTSAQKNPTAFYLCASSIGTRALYNEQFFGPGTRLTVL.

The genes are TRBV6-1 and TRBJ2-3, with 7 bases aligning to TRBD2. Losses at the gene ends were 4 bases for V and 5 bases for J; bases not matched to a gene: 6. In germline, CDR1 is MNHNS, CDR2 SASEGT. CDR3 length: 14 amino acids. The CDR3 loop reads CASSVGLGQDTQYF. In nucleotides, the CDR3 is TGTGCCAGCAGTGTCGGACTAGGACAAGATACGCAGTATTTT.

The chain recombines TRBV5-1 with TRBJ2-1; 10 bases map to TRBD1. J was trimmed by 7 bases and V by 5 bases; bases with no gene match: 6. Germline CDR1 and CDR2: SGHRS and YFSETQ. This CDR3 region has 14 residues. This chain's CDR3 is CASRRQGALNEQFF. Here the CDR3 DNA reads TGCGCCAGCAGAAGACAGGGGGCATTGAATGAGCAGTTCTTC.

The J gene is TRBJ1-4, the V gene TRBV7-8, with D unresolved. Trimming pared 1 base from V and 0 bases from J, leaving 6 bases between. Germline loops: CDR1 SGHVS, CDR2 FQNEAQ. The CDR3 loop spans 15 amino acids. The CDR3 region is CASSLVGPTNEKLFF. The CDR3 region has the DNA TGTGCCAGCAGCTTAGTCGGTCCAACTAATGAAAAACTGTTTTTT.

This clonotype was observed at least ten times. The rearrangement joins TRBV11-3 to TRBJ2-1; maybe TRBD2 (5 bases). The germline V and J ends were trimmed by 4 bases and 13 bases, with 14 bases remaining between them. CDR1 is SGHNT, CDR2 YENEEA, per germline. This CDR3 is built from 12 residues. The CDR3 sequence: CASSSDSLKQFF. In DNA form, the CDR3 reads TGTGCCAGCAGCTCGGACTCTCTGAAACAGTTCTTC.

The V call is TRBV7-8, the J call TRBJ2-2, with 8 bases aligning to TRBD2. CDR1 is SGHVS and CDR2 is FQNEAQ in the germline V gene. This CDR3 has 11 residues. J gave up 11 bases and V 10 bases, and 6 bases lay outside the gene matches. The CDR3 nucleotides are TGTGCCACCTCCGGGGGGGAAGAGCTGTTTTTT. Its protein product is CATSGGEELFF.

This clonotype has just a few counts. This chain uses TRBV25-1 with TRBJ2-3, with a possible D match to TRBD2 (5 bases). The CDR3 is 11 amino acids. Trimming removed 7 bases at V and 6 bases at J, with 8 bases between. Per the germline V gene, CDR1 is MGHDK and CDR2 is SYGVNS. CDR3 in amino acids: CASTPGDTQYF. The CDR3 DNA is TGTGCCAGCACCCCGGGGGATACGCAGTATTTT.

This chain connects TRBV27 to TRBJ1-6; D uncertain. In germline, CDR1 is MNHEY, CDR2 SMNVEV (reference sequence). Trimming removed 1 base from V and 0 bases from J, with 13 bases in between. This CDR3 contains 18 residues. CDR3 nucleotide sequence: TGTGCCAGCAGTTTATTGTTCGGCGGGAGCTCCTATAATTCACCCCTCCACTTT. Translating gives CASSLLFGGSSYNSPLHF.

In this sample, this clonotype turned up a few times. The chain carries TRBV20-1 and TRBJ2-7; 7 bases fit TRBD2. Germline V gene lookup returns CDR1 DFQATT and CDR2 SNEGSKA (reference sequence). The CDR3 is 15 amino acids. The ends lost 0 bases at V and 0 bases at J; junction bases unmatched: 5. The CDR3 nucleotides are TGCAGTGCTAGAGATAATGGGAGGGACTCCTACGAGCAGTACTTC. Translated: CSARDNGRDSYEQYF.

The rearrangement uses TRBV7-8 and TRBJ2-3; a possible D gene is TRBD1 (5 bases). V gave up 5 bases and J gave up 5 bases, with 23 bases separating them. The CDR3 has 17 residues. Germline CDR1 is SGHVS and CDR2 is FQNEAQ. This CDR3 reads CASSPRGAENSQDTQYF. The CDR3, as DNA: TGTGCCAGCAGCCCAAGGGGCGCGGAAAACTCACAAGATACGCAGTATTTT.